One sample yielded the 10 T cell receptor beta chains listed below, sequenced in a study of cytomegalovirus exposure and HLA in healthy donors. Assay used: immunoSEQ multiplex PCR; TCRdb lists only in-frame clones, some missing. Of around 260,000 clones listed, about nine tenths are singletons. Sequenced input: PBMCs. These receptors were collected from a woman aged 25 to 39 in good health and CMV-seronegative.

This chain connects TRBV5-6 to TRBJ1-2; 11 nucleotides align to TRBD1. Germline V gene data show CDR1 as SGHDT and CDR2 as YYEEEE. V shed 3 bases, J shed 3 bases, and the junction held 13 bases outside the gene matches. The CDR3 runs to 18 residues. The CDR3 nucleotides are TGTGCCAGCAGCTCGGACAGGGGGCGCGGAATTGCCGACTATGGCTACACCTTC. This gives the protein CASSSDRGRGIADYGYTF.

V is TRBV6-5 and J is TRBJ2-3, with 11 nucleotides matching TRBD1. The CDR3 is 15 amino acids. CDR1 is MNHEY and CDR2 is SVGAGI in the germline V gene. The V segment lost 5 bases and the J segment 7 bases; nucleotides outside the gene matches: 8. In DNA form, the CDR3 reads TGTGCCAGCAGTCCTGGACAGGGGGCTTATCATACGCAGTATTTT. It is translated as CASSPGQGAYHTQYF.

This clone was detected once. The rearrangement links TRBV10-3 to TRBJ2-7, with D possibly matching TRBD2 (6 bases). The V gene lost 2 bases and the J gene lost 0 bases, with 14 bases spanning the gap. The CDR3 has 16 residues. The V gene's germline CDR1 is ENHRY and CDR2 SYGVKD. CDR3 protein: CAISEPPGLSSYEQYF. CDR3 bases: TGTGCCATCAGTGAGCCCCCGGGACTCTCCTCCTACGAGCAGTACTTC.

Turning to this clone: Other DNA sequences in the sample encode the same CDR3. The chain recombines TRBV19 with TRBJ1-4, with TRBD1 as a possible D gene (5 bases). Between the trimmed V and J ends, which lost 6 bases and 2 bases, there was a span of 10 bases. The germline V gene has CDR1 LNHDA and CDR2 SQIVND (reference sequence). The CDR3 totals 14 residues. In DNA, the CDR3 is TGTGCCAGTAGGTCCGGGACTACTAATGAAAAACTGTTTTTT. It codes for CASRSGTTNEKLFF.

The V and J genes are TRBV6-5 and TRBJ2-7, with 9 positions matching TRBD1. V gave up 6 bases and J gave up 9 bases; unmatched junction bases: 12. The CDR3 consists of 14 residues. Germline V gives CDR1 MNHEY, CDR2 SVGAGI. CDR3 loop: CASSRGTGRDWQYF. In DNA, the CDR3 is TGTGCCAGCAGCCGGGGGACAGGGAGGGATTGGCAGTACTTC.

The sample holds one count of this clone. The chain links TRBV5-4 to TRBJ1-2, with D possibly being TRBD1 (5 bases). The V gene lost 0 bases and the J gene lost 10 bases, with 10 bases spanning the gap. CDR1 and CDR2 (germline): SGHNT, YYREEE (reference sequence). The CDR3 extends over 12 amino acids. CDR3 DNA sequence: TGTGCCAGCAGCTTGGCGGGGCTTCACTACACCTTC. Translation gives CASSLAGLHYTF.

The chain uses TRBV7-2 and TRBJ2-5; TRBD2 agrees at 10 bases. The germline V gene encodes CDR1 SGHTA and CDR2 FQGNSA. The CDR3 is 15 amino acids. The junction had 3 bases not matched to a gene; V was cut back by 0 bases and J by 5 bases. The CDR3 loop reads CASSLASGRFETQYF. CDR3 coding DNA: TGTGCCAGCAGCTTAGCTAGCGGGAGGTTTGAGACCCAGTACTTC.

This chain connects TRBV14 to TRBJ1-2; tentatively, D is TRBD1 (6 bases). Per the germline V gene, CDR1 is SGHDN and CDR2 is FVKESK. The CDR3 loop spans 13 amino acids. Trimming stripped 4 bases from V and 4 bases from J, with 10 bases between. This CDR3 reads CASSPQGFYGYTF. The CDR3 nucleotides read TGTGCCAGCAGCCCGCAGGGGTTCTATGGCTACACCTTC.

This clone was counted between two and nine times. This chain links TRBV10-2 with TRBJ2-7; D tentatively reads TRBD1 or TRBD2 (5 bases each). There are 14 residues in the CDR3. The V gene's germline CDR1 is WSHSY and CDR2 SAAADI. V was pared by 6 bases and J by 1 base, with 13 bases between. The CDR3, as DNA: TGCGCCAGCAGAGCAACCGGGACGTCCTACGAGCAGTACTTC. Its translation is CASRATGTSYEQYF.

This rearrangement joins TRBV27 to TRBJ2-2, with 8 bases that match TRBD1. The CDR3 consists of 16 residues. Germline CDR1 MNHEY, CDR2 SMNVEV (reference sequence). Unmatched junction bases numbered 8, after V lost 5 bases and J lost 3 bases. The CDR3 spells CASSTAGGLDTGELFF. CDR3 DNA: TGTGCCAGCAGTACGGCAGGGGGCCTCGACACCGGGGAGCTGTTTTTT.